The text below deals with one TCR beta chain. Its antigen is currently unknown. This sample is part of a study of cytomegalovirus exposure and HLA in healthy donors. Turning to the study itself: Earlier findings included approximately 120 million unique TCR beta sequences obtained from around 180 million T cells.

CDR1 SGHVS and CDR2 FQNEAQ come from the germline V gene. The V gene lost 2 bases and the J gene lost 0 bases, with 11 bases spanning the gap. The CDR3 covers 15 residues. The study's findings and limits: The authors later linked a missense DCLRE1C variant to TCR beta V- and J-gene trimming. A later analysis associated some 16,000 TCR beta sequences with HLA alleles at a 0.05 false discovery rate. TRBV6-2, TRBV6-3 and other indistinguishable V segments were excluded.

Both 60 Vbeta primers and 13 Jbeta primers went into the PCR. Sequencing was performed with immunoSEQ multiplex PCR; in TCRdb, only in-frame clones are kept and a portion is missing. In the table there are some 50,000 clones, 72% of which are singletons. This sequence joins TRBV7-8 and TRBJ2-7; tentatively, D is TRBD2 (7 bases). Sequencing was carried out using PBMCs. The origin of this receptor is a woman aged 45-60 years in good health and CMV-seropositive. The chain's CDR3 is CASSLRGALSYEQYF. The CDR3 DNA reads TGTGCCAGCAGCTTACGGGGGGCCCTCTCCTACGAGCAGTACTTC. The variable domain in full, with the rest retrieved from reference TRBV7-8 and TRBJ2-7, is GAGVSQSPRYKVAKRGQDVALRCDPISGHVSLFWYQQALGQGPEFLTYFQNEAQLDKSGLPSDRFFAERPEGSVSTLKIQRTQQEDSAVYLCASSLRGALSYEQYFGPGTRLTVT.